This T cell receptor beta chain was found in a study of blood T cell repertoires in COVID-19. About the study: T cells, B-cell-depleted T cells, or PBMCs provided the cDNA or gDNA that served as material.

A few counts support this clone. As handled by the study authors: The authors estimated nucleated cell counts from reference gene primer amplification. Only in-frame clones appear in the TCRdb table, and some are missing; sequencing was by immunoSEQ multiplex PCR. V, J and clone size were drawn from that table, and D and trimming were deduced from the DNA. This table has some 88,000 clones, about four fifths appearing once. V lost 4 bases and J 6 bases, leaving 12 bases between the germline ends. This CDR3 is 13 amino acids long. The germline V gene has CDR1 SNHLY and CDR2 FYNNEI. Source material: peripheral blood. The receptor's source is a human donor in a cohort sampled during active COVID-19. V is TRBV2 and J is TRBJ1-1; D is ambiguous. In DNA, the CDR3 is TGTGCCAGCAGTGCCTTCAAGTCGGCTGAAGCTTTCTTT. Encoded protein: CASSAFKSAEAFF.